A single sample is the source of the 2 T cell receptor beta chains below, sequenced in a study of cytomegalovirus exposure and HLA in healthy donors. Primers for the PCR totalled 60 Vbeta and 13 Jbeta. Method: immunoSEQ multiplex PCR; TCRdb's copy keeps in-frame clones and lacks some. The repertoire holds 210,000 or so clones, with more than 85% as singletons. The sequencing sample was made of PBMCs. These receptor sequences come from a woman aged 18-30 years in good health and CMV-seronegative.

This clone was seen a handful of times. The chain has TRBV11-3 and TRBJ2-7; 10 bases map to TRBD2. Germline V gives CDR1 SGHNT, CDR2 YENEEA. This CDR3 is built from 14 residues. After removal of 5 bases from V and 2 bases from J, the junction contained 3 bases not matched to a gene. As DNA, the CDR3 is TGTGCCAGCAGCCCAAGCGGGGGGGCCTACGAGCAGTACTTC. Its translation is CASSPSGGAYEQYF.

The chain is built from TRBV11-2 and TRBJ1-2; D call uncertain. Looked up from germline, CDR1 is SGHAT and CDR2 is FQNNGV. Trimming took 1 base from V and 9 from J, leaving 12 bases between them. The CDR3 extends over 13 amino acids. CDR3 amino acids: CASSLASHESYTF. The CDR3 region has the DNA TGTGCCAGCAGCTTAGCATCCCACGAGAGCTACACCTTC.